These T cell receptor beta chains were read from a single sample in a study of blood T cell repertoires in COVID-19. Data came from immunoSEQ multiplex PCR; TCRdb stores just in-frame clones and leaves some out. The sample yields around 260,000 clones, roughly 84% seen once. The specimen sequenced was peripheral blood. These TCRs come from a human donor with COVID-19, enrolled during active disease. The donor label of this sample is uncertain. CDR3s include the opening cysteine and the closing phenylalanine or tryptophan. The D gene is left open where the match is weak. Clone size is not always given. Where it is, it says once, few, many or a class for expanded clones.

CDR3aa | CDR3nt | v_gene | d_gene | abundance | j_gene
CATSPTGTGGEYF | TGTGCCACCAGTCCAACCGGGACAGGGGGCGAGTACTTC | TRBV24-1 | TRBD1 | . | TRBJ2-4
CASSQEVVAGETQYF | TGTGCCAGCAGCCAAGAGGTAGTAGCCGGGGAGACCCAGTACTTC | TRBV3-1/TRBV3-2 | . | . | TRBJ2-5
CASSQSPPTLQGATTGELFF | TGCGCCAGCAGCCAATCTCCTCCCACTTTACAGGGGGCGACCACCGGGGAGCTGTTTTTT | TRBV4-1 | TRBD1 | . | TRBJ2-2
CASSFRLGSGYGGYTF | TGTGCCAGCAGCTTCAGGCTCGGATCGGGGTACGGTGGCTACACCTTC | TRBV5-6 | . | . | TRBJ1-2
CASQPPRGAEAFF | TGCGCCAGTCAACCCCCCAGGGGCGCTGAAGCTTTCTTT | TRBV10-2 | . | . | TRBJ1-1
CASRHTGTGGGETQYF | TGTGCCAGTAGGCACACCGGGACAGGGGGCGGGGAGACCCAGTACTTC | TRBV19 | TRBD1 | . | TRBJ2-5
CASSMTVNQPQHF | TGTGCCAGCAGTATGACAGTCAATCAGCCCCAGCATTTT | TRBV12-3/TRBV12-4 | . | . | TRBJ1-5
CASSDWDRRSAFF | TGTGCCAGCAGTGATTGGGACAGGAGGTCGGCTTTCTTT | TRBV2 | TRBD1 | . | TRBJ1-1
CASSSKLVGVNNEQFF | TGTGCCAGCAGCTCCAAACTAGTTGGTGTAAACAATGAGCAGTTCTTC | TRBV9 | . | . | TRBJ2-1
CASSLRASDPANTGELFF | TGTGCCAGCAGCTTAAGGGCTAGCGACCCCGCGAACACCGGGGAGCTGTTTTTT | TRBV7-3 | . | . | TRBJ2-2
CASKRDRAINSNQPQHF | TGCGCCAGCAAAAGGGACAGAGCGATTAATAGCAATCAGCCCCAGCATTTT | TRBV10-1 | TRBD1 | . | TRBJ1-5
CASSTGGPEQYF | TGTGCCAGTAGTACAGGGGGGCCCGAGCAGTACTTC | TRBV19 | . | . | TRBJ2-7
CASTKQGNTIYF | TGTGCCAGCACTAAACAGGGAAACACCATATATTTT | TRBV28 | . | . | TRBJ1-3
CASSQATGSPEAFF | TGCGCCAGCAGCCAAGCGACAGGGTCCCCTGAAGCTTTCTTT | TRBV4-3 | TRBD1 | . | TRBJ1-1
CASSPRGVAAGEQFF | TGTGCCAGCAGCCCGCGAGGAGTAGCGGCGGGTGAGCAGTTCTTC | TRBV6-5 | . | . | TRBJ2-1
CASSHPGTGALSGANVLTF | TGCGCCAGCAGCCACCCTGGGACAGGGGCCCTCTCTGGGGCCAACGTCCTGACTTTC | TRBV4-1 | TRBD1 | . | TRBJ2-6
CASSLGRNQPQHF | TGTGCCAGCAGCTTGGGCAGGAATCAGCCCCAGCATTTT | TRBV5-6 | . | . | TRBJ1-5
CASSINHGNEQFF | TGTGCCAGTAGTATAAACCACGGGAATGAGCAGTTCTTC | TRBV19 | . | . | TRBJ2-1
CASSAIAGGREDTQYF | TGTGCCAGCAGCGCAATAGCGGGAGGCCGAGAAGATACGCAGTATTTT | TRBV25-1 | TRBD2 | . | TRBJ2-3
CSAASGDEQFF | TGCAGTGCTGCTAGCGGCGATGAGCAGTTCTTC | TRBV20-1 | TRBD2 | . | TRBJ2-1
CASSSTGASRGYTF | TGTGCCAGCAGCAGCACAGGGGCATCCCGCGGCTACACCTTC | TRBV5-4 | TRBD1 | . | TRBJ1-2
CASSLLGTPQQYF | TGTGCCAGCAGCCTTTTAGGGACTCCCCAGCAGTACTTC | TRBV5-4 | . | many | TRBJ2-7
CASRQGTGGAYEQYF | TGTGCCAGCAGACAAGGGACGGGAGGGGCCTACGAGCAGTACTTC | TRBV7-9 | TRBD2 | . | TRBJ2-7
CASSDWVTRDEQYF | TGTGCCAGCAGTGATTGGGTGACGCGGGACGAGCAGTACTTC | TRBV25-1 | . | . | TRBJ2-7
CASGPQVNTEAFF | TGTGCTAGTGGTCCGCAGGTGAACACTGAAGCTTTCTTT | TRBV12-5 | . | once | TRBJ1-1
CTSSQERGNTEAFF | TGCACCAGCAGCCAAGAGCGGGGGAACACTGAAGCTTTCTTT | TRBV1 | . | . | TRBJ1-1
CASGGQLRTGELFF | TGTGCCAGCGGAGGACAGTTGAGGACCGGGGAGCTGTTTTTT | TRBV19 | . | . | TRBJ2-2
CASSYEGLAGAEQFF | TGTGCCAGCAGCTACGAGGGACTAGCGGGAGCTGAGCAGTTCTTC | TRBV11-3 | TRBD2 | once | TRBJ2-1
CASSLAGEGEKLFF | TGCGCCAGCAGCTTGGCCGGCGAGGGTGAAAAACTGTTTTTT | TRBV5-1 | . | . | TRBJ1-4
CASSYYQHDMNTEAFF | TGTGCCAGCAGTTACTATCAACACGACATGAACACTGAAGCTTTCTTT | TRBV6-5 | . | . | TRBJ1-1
CASSLRASIAEAFF | TGTGCCAGCAGTTTACGAGCCTCTATCGCTGAAGCTTTCTTT | TRBV28 | . | . | TRBJ1-1
CASSPPTGVKETQYF | TGTGCCAGCAGCCCGCCGACAGGGGTGAAAGAGACCCAGTACTTC | TRBV5-6 | TRBD1 | . | TRBJ2-5
CASRGQAHGYTF | TGTGCCAGCAGAGGACAGGCCCATGGCTACACCTTC | TRBV12-3/TRBV12-4 | TRBD1 | . | TRBJ1-2